This entry describes one TCR beta chain. V was clipped by 3 bases and J by 5 bases; unmatched bases: 15. This CDR3 has 17 amino acids. CDR1 and CDR2 (germline): LNHDA, SQIVND (reference sequence). This entry comes from a study of blood T cell repertoires in COVID-19. Study-wide background: Sites in the United States, Italy and Spain provided acute and convalescent COVID-19 samples. T cells, B-cell-depleted T cells, or PBMCs provided the cDNA or gDNA that served as material.

Authors' processing steps: Cell counts per sample came from amplifying reference gene primers. The table came from immunoSEQ multiplex PCR; TCRdb's copy has only in-frame clones and leaves some out. That table supplies the V and J calls and clone size; D and trimming were determined from the DNA. The sample contains about 250,000 clones, about 85% of which appear only once. The sequence derives from a man aged 18-30 years with active or convalescent COVID-19. The sample consisted of peripheral blood. The chain employs TRBV19 and TRBJ2-7; 8 bases agree with TRBD2. In DNA form, the CDR3 reads TGTGCCAGTAGTATCTTCCCCGGGGGGGAAGAGGCGGACGAGCAGTACTTC. Translated: CASSIFPGGEEADEQYF.